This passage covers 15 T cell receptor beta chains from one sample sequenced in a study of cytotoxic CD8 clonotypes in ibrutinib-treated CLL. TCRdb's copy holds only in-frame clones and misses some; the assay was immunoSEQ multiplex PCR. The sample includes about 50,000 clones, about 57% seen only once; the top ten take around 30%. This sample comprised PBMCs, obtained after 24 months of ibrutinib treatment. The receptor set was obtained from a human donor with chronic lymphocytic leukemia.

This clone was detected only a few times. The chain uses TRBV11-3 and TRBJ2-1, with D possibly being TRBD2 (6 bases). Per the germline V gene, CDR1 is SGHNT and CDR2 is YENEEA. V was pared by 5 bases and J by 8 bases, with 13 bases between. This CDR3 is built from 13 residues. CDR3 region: CASSLGTPDEQFF. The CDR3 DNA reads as TGTGCCAGCAGCCTTGGGACTCCTGATGAGCAGTTCTTC.

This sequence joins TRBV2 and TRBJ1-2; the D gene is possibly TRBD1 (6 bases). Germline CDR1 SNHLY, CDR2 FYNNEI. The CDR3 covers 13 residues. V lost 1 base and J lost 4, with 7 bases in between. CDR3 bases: TGTGCCAGCAGTGAAGACAGGGTCTATGGCTACACCTTC. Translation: CASSEDRVYGYTF.

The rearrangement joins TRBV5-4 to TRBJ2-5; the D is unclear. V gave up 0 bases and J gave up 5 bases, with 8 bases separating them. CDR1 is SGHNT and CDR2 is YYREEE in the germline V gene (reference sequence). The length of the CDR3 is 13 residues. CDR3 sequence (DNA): TGTGCCAGCAGCTTGGGGGTGGGGGAGACCCAGTACTTC. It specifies CASSLGVGETQYF.

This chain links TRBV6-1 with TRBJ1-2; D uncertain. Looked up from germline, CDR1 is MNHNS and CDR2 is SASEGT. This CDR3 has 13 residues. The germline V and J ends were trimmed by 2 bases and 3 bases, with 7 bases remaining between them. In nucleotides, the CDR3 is TGTGCCAGCAGTGAACCCACGGACTATGGCTACACCTTC. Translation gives CASSEPTDYGYTF.

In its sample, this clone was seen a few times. CDR3: CASSQDIFLIEAFF. The CDR3 nucleotides are TGCGCCAGCAGCCAAGACATTTTCCTGATTGAAGCTTTCTTT. The chain joins TRBV4-1 to TRBJ1-1; D call uncertain. The CDR3 sequence is 14 residues long. CDR1 is MGHRA and CDR2 is YSYEKL in the germline V gene. V lost 0 bases, J lost 7 bases, and 12 bases lay in between.

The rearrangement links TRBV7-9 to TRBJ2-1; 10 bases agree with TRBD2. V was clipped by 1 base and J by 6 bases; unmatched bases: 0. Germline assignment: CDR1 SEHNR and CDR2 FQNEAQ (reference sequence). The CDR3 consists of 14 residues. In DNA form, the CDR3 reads TGTGCCAGCAGCTTAGGGACTAGCGGCAATGAGCAGTTCTTC. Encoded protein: CASSLGTSGNEQFF.

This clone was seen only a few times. The CDR3 loop reads CASSQEGGFGANVLTF. DNA for the CDR3: TGTGCCAGCAGCCAAGAGGGAGGATTTGGGGCCAACGTCCTGACTTTC. The rearrangement links TRBV14 to TRBJ2-6; D is possibly TRBD2 (6 bases). CDR1 SGHDN and CDR2 FVKESK come from the germline V gene. Trimming took 0 bases from V and 3 from J, leaving 9 bases between them. This CDR3 comprises 16 residues.

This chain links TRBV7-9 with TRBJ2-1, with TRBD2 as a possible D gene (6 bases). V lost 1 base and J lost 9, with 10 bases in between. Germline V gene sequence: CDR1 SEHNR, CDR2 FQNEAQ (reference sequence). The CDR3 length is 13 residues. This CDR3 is CASSLGGVGEQFF. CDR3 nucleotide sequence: TGTGCCAGCAGCTTAGGGGGGGTAGGTGAGCAGTTCTTC.

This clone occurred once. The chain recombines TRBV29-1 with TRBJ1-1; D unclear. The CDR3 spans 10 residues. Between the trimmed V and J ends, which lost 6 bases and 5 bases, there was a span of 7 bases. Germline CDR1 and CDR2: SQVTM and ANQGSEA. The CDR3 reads CSVGGTEAFF. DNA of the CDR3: TGCAGCGTGGGCGGGACTGAAGCTTTCTTT.

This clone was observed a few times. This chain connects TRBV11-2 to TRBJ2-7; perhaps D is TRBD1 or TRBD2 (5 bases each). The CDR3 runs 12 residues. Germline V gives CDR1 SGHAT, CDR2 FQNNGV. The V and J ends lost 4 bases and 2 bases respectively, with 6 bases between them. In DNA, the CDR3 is TGTGCCAGCAGCTCGGGACCCTACGAGCAGTACTTC. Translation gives CASSSGPYEQYF.

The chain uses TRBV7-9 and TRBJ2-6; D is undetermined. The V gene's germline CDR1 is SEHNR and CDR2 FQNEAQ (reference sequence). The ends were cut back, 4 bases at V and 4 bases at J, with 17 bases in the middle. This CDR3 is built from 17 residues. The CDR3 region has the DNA TGTGCCAGCAGCTGGGTAGCTTCTACCTCCGGGGCCAACGTCCTGACTTTC. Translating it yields CASSWVASTSGANVLTF.

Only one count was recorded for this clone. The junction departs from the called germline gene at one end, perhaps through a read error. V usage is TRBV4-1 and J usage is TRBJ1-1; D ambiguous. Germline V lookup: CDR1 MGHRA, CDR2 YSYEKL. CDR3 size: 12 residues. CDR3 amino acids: CASSGPGGEAFF. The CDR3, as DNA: TGTGCCAGCAGCGGTCCGGGAGGCGAAGCTTTCTTT.

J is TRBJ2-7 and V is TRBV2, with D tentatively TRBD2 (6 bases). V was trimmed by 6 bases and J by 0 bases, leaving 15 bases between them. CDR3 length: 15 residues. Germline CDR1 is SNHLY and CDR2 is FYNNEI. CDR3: CASRNMVGGSYEQYF. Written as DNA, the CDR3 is TGTGCCAGCAGAAATATGGTGGGGGGCTCCTACGAGCAGTACTTC.

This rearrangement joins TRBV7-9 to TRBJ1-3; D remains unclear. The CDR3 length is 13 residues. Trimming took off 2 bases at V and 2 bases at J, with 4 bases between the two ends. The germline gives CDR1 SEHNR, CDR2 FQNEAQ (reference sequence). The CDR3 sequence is CASSLTAGNTIYF. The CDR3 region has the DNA TGTGCCAGCAGCTTAACCGCTGGAAACACCATATATTTT.

CDR3 nucleotide sequence: TGTGCCAGCAGTGAGAGGGCAGGTTCGGAGGGTTATGGCTACACCTTC. Its translation: CASSERAGSEGYGYTF. V and J are TRBV6-1 and TRBJ1-2; D remains unclear. CDR1 and CDR2 from the germline V gene are MNHNS and SASEGT. V shed 3 bases and J shed 5 bases, with 19 bases lying between them. The CDR3 sequence is 16 residues long.